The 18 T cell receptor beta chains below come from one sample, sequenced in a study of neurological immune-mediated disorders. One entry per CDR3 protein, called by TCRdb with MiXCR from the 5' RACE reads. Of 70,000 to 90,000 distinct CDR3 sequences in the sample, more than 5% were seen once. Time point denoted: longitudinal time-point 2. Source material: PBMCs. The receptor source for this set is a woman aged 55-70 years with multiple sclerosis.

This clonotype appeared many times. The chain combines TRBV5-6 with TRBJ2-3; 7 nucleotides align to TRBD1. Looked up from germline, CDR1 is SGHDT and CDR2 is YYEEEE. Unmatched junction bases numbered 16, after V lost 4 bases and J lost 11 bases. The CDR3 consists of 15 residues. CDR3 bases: TGTGCCAGCAGCGGGGGACAGCAGCTACCCCTGGGGCAGTATTTT. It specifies CASSGGQQLPLGQYF. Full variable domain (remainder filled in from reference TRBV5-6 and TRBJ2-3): DAGVTQSPTHLIKTRGQQVTLRCSPKSGHDTVSWYQQALGQGPQFIFQYYEEEERQRGNFPDRFSGHQFPNYSSELNVNALLLGDSALYLCASSGGQQLPLGQYFGPGTRLTVL.

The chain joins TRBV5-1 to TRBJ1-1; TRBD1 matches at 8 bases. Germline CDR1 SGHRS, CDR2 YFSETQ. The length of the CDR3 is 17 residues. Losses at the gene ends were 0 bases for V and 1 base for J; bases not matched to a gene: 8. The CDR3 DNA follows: TGCGCCAGCAGCTTGGCGGCAGGGGGCTCGGGGAACACTGAAGCTTTCTTT. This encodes CASSLAAGGSGNTEAFF.

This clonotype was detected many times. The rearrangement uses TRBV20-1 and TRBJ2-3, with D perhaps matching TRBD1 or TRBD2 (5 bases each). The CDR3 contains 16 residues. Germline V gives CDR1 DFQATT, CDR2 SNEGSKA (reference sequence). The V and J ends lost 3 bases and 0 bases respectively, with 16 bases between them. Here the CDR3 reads CSASDRGRTSTDTQYF. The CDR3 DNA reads TGCAGTGCTAGCGACAGAGGGAGAACTAGCACAGATACGCAGTATTTT.

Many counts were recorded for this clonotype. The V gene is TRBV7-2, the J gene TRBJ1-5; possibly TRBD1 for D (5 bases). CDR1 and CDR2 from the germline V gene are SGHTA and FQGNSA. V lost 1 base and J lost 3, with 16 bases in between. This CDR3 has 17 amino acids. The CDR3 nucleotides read TGTGCCAGCAGCTTAGAAAATTCAGGGTGGGCCAATCAGCCCCAGCATTTT. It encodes CASSLENSGWANQPQHF.

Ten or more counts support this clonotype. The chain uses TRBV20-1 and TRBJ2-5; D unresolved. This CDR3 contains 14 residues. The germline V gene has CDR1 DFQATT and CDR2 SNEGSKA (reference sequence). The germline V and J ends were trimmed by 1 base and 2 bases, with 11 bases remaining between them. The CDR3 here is CSARVGLQQETQYF. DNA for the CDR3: TGCAGTGCTAGAGTAGGGCTACAGCAAGAGACCCAGTACTTC.

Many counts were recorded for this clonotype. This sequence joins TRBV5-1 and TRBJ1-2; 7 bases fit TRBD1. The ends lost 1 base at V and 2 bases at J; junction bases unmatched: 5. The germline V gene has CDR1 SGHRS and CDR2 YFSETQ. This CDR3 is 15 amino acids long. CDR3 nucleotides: TGCGCCAGCAGCTTGAGCGGAGGGGGCAACTATGGCTACACCTTC. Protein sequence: CASSLSGGGNYGYTF.

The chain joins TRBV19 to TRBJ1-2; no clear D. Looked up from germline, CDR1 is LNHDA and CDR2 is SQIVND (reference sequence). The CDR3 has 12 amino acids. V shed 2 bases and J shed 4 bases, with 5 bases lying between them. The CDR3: CASSIRRYGYTF. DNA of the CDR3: TGTGCCAGTAGTATAAGACGCTATGGCTACACCTTC.

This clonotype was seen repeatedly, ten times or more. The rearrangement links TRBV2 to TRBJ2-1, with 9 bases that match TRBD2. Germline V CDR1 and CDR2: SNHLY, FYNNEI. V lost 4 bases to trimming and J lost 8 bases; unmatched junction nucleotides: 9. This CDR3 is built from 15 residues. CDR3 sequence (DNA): TGTGCCAGCAGTGGGCAGGGACTAGCAGTGGATGAGCAGTTCTTC. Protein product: CASSGQGLAVDEQFF.

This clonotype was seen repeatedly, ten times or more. CDR3 loop: CASSPDWGQLTEAFF. The CDR3 DNA reads TGTGCCAGCAGCCCGGACTGGGGACAGCTCACTGAAGCTTTCTTT. The genes are TRBV5-5 and TRBJ1-1, with TRBD1 matching 7 bases. V gave up 4 bases and J gave up 4 bases; unmatched junction bases: 10. The CDR3 has 15 residues. Germline V gene data show CDR1 as SGHKS and CDR2 as YYEKEE (reference sequence).

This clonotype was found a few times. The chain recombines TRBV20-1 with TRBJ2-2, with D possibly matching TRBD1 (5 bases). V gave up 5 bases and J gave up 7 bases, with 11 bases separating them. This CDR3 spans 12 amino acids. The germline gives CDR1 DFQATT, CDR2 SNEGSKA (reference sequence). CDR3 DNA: TGCAGTGCTGGCCAGGGCTTCGGGGAGCTGTTTTTT. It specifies CSAGQGFGELFF.

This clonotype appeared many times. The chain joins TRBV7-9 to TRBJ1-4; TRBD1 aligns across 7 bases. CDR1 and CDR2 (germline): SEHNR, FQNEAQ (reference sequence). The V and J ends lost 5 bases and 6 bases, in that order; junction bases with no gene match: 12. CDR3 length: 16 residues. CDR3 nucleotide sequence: TGTGCCAGCAGCCAGGAGGGGGGGACAGCCCATGAAAAACTGTTTTTT. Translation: CASSQEGGTAHEKLFF. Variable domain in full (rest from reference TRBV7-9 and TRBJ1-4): DTGVSQNPRHKITKRGQNVTFRCDPISEHNRLYWYRQTLGQGPEFLTYFQNEAQLEKSRLLSDRFSAERPKGSFSTLEIQRTEQGDSAMYLCASSQEGGTAHEKLFFGSGTQLSVL.

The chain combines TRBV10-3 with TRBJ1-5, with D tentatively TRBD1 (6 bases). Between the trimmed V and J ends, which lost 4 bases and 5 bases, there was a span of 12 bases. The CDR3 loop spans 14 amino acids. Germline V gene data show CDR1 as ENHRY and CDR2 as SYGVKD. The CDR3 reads CAISAWGADQPQHF. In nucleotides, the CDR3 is TGTGCCATCAGTGCTTGGGGGGCGGATCAGCCCCAGCATTTT.

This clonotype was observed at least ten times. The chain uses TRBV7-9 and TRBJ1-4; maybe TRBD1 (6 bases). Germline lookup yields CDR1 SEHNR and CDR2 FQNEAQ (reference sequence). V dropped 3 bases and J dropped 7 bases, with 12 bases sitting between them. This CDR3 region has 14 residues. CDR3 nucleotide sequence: TGTGCCAGCAGCTTCTCGCAGGGGTTTGAAAAACTGTTTTTT. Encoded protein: CASSFSQGFEKLFF.

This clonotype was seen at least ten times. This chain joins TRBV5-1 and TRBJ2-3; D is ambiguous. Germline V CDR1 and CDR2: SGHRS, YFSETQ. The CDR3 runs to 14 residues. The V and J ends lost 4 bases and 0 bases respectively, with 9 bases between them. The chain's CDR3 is CASSIHTSTDTQYF. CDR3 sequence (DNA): TGCGCCAGCAGCATACATACTAGCACAGATACGCAGTATTTT.

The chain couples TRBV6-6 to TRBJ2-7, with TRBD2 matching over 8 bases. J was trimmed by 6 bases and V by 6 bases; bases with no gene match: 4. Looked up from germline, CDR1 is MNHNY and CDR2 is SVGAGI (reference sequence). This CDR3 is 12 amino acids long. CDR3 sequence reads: CASSGGAIEQYF. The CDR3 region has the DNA TGTGCCAGCAGCGGGGGGGCTATCGAGCAGTACTTC.

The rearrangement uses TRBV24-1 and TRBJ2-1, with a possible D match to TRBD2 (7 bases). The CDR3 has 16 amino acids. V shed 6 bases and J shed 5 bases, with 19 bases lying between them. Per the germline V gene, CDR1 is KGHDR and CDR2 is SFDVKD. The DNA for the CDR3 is TGTGCCACCAGTTACCCCTTGGGAGGGGGGCACAATGAGCAGTTCTTC. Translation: CATSYPLGGGHNEQFF.

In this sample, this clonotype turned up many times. Here the CDR3 DNA reads TGTGCTACAGGGGTTAATGAAAAACTGTTTTTT. Residues: CATGVNEKLFF. V is TRBV28 and J is TRBJ1-4, with 7 bases matching TRBD1. The germline CDR1 and CDR2 sequences are MDHEN and SYDVKM. The CDR3 loop spans 11 amino acids.

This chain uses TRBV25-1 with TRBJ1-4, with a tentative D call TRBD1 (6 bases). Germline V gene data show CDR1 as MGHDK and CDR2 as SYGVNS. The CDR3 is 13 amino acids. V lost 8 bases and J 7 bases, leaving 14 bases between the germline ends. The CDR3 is CASWGRSSEKLFF. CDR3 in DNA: TGTGCCAGCTGGGGGCGGAGTAGTGAAAAACTGTTTTTT.